A single T cell receptor (beta chain) is shown here with its context. Measured with immunoSEQ multiplex PCR; TCRdb has only the in-frame clones, and not every one. This table has approximately 73,000 clones, roughly 82% appearing once. The data belong to a study of T cell responses to AZD1222 COVID-19 vaccine. The input for sequencing was peripheral blood, taken on day 0 of AZD1222 vaccination. The sequence was obtained from an adult in good health.

CDR3 region: CASSLTPPPGDQPQHF. Here the CDR3 DNA reads TGCGCCAGCAGCCTAACACCACCGCCGGGCGATCAGCCCCAGCATTTT. V and J are TRBV4-1 and TRBJ1-5; D call uncertain. The CDR3 covers 16 residues. V shed 4 bases and J shed 5 bases, with 18 bases lying between them. Looked up from germline, CDR1 is MGHRA and CDR2 is YSYEKL.